This T cell receptor (beta chain) was sequenced in a study of OX40 agonist ivuxolimab in advanced cancers. About the research overall: Age averaged around 60 years (range about 20 to 80), and 70% to 85% were male. A history of anti-PD-1, anti-PD-L1 or anti-CTLA-4 therapy was acceptable, and about 40% had some.

Profiled with immunoSEQ multiplex PCR; TCRdb holds only in-frame clones, not every one. Of almost 70,000 clones listed, 86% were seen once; the top ten hold nearly 8.5%. This clone was observed a few times. Its cognate antigen is unknown. Findings of the study overall: No determination was made of the antigen specificity of the expanded peripheral T cells.

The J segment lost 8 bases and the V segment lost 5 bases, leaving 7 bases of the junction unmatched. This CDR3 contains 14 residues. Germline CDR1 and CDR2: MNHNS and SASEGT. The sequencing here drew on CD4+ or CD8+ T cells sorted from blood, taken in a trial of the OX40 agonist ivuxolimab. The chain links TRBV6-1 to TRBJ1-4; 8 nucleotides match TRBD1. The receptor's source is an adult with an advanced solid tumor such as melanoma, head and neck, liver or kidney cancer. The DNA of the CDR3 is TGTGCCAGCAGTTTGGACAGGGAGGGAGAAAAACTGTTTTTT. Protein: CASSLDREGEKLFF.